The 12 T cell receptor beta chains in this list originate from one sample, sequenced in a study of response to subunit inactivated influenza vaccine. TCRdb used MiXCR to reprocess the RT-PCR reads, holding one entry per CDR3 protein. The data hold about 530,000 distinct CDR3 sequences, with 10% to 15% observed a single time. Specimen: PBMCs from blood, collected on the day of vaccination. These TCRs come from a man aged 45-65 years who received an inactivated influenza vaccine.

This sequence joins TRBV5-5 and TRBJ2-7, with D uncertain. Trimming removed 0 bases at V and 2 bases at J, with 15 bases between. Germline lookup yields CDR1 SGHKS and CDR2 YYEKEE (reference sequence). This CDR3 is built from 16 residues. The CDR3 reads CASSLDQEKTTYEQYF. CDR3 sequence (DNA): TGTGCCAGCAGCTTGGACCAGGAAAAAACAACCTACGAGCAGTACTTC.

This clonotype appeared a few times. CDR3 nucleotides: TGTGCCAGCAGCCTTCATATAGAGGGCGAGCAGTACTTC. Residues: CASSLHIEGEQYF. The chain has TRBV4-2 and TRBJ2-7; a weak D match, TRBD2 (5 bases). Deletions cut 4 bases from V and 6 bases from J, with 13 bases between. Germline V gives CDR1 LGHNA, CDR2 YNFKEQ. The CDR3 consists of 13 residues.

The chain links TRBV25-1 to TRBJ2-7, with 10 bases that match TRBD2. The CDR3 is 16 amino acids. V lost 1 base and J lost 2; bases outside the gene matches: 5. From germline, CDR1 is MGHDK and CDR2 SYGVNS. The CDR3, as DNA: TGTGCCAGCAGTGAATCTTGGACTAGCGGCACCTACGAGCAGTACTTC. This encodes CASSESWTSGTYEQYF.

The rearrangement links TRBV7-2 to TRBJ2-2; tentative D call: TRBD2 (6 bases). The V end lost 5 bases, the J end lost 7 bases, and 17 bases lay between the germline ends. Germline CDR1 reads SGHTA; CDR2 reads FQGNSA. The CDR3 consists of 15 residues. CDR3 nucleotides: TGTGCCAGCAGCCCAACGTTGGGGCGGGGCGGGGAGCTGTTTTTT. Its protein product is CASSPTLGRGGELFF. Drawing the rest from reference TRBV7-2 and TRBJ2-2, the complete variable domain is GAGVSQSPSNKVTEKGKDVELRCDPISGHTALYWYRQSLGQGLEFLIYFQGNSAPDKSGLPSDRFSAERTGGSVSTLTIQRTQQEDSAVYLCASSPTLGRGGELFFGEGSRLTVL.

This clonotype was counted many times. The chain uses TRBV28 and TRBJ1-5; D is possibly TRBD1 (5 bases). This CDR3 comprises 17 residues. V gave up 3 bases and J gave up 1 base, with 16 bases separating them. CDR1 is MDHEN and CDR2 is SYDVKM in the germline V gene. For the CDR3, the DNA is TGTGCCAGCAGTTTTATTGGGGGGTGGGCGAGCAATCAGCCCCAGCATTTT. It encodes CASSFIGGWASNQPQHF.

V gene TRBV20-1 combines with J gene TRBJ2-7; D might be TRBD1 (6 bases). V was pared by 6 bases and J by 7 bases, with 19 bases between. The CDR3 length is 13 residues. Germline values: CDR1 DFQATT, CDR2 SNEGSKA (reference sequence). The CDR3 DNA reads TGCAGTGCGTGGACTCAGGGGTGGGGGGAGCAGTACTTC. Encoded protein: CSAWTQGWGEQYF.

This clonotype was detected a few times. The chain combines TRBV9 with TRBJ2-7, with D tentatively TRBD2 (7 bases). CDR1 is SGDLS and CDR2 is YYNGEE in the germline V gene. Between the trimmed V and J ends, which lost 4 bases and 2 bases, there was a span of 13 bases. This CDR3 has 14 amino acids. CDR3 DNA sequence: TGTGCCAGCAGCCCCAAGGGGGGGGCCTACGAGCAGTACTTC. This codes for CASSPKGGAYEQYF.

This clonotype was detected many times. The chain couples TRBV5-1 to TRBJ2-7, with TRBD1 as a possible D gene (6 bases). Germline CDR1 SGHRS, CDR2 YFSETQ. Between the trimmed V and J ends, which lost 4 bases and 0 bases, there was a span of 14 bases. The CDR3 contains 15 residues. CDR3 residues: CASSLGQSSSYEQYF. In DNA, the CDR3 is TGCGCCAGCAGCCTAGGACAGTCAAGCTCCTACGAGCAGTACTTC.

This clonotype has just a few counts. V is TRBV6-5 and J is TRBJ1-1; 10 positions match TRBD1. Germline CDR1 and CDR2: MNHEY and SVGAGI. The CDR3 contains 14 residues. Trimming took 2 bases from V and 10 from J; bases not matched to a gene: 7. Written as DNA, the CDR3 is TGTGCCAGCAGTTACCCCGGGACAGGGGCCGCAGCTTTCTTT. It is translated as CASSYPGTGAAAFF.

The chain uses TRBV29-1 and TRBJ2-5, with D maybe TRBD1 (5 bases). V lost 3 bases and J lost 1, with 9 bases in between. This CDR3 is 13 amino acids long. CDR1 and CDR2 from the germline V gene are SQVTM and ANQGSEA. For the CDR3, the DNA is TGCAGCGTTGATGGGGCCGTCCAAGAGACCCAGTACTTC. It yields the protein CSVDGAVQETQYF.

The chain combines TRBV4-1 with TRBJ2-3; possibly TRBD1 for D (5 bases). The CDR3 covers 17 residues. Trimming left V 1 base short and J 0 bases short, with 14 bases between. CDR1 is MGHRA and CDR2 is YSYEKL in the germline V gene. In DNA, the CDR3 is TGCGCCAGCAGCCAAGTGATACCTGGGGCTAGCACAGATACGCAGTATTTT. Protein: CASSQVIPGASTDTQYF.

This chain connects TRBV12-3 or TRBV12-4 to TRBJ2-3, with TRBD2 matching over 10 bases. The CDR3 contains 15 residues. The ends lost 6 bases at V and 1 base at J; junction bases unmatched: 4. The CDR3: CASRPLAGGTDTQYF. The CDR3 DNA sequence: TGTGCCAGCAGGCCTCTAGCGGGAGGCACAGATACGCAGTATTTT.